A single count supports the clone carrying this T cell receptor beta chain. This CDR3 comprises 14 residues. V was pared by 5 bases and J by 4 bases, with 12 bases between. Germline CDR1 is SNHLY and CDR2 is FYNNEI. The sample originates from a study of vaccination and CD4 T cells after COVID-19. Each CDR3 protein gets one entry after TCRdb re-called the PCR reads with MiXCR. The data hold under 20,000 distinct CDR3 sequences, with roughly 60% observed a single time. The sample consisted of CD4+ T cells from blood, taken before SARS-CoV-2 vaccination. The chain joins TRBV2 to TRBJ1-5; D perhaps matches TRBD1 (5 bases). The TCR sequence derives from a human donor who had recovered from COVID-19. CDR3 coding DNA: TGTGCCAGCAGTAGCCAGGGAGAGAATCAGCCCCAGCATTTT. Its translation: CASSSQGENQPQHF.